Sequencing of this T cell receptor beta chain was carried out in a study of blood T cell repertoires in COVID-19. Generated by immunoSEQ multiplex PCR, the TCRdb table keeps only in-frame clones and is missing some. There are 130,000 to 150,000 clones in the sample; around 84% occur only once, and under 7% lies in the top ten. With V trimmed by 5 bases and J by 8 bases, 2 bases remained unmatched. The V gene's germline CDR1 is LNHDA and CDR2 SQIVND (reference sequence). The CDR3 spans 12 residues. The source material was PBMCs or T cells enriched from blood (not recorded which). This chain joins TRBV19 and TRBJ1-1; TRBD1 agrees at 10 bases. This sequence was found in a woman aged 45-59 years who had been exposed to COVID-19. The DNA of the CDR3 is TGTGCCAGTAGTGGACAGGGGGGGGAAGCTTTCTTT. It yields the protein CASSGQGGEAFF.